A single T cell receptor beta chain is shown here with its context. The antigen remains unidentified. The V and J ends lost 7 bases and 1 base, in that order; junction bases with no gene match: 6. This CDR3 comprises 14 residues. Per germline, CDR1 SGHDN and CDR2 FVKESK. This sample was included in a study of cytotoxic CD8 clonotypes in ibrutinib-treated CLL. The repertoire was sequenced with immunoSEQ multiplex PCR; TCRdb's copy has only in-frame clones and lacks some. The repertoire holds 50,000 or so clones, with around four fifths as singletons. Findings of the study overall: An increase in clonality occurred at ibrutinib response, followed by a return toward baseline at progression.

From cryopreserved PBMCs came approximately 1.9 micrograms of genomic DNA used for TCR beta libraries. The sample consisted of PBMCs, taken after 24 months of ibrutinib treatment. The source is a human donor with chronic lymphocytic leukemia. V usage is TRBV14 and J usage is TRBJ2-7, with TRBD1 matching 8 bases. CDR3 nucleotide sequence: TGTGCCAGCAAGCTGACAGGGGTATCCTACGAGCAGTACTTC. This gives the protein CASKLTGVSYEQYF.